The 10 T cell receptor beta chains below all came from one sample that was sequenced in a study of pediatric ulcerative colitis. Here immunoSEQ multiplex PCR was the method, and the copy in TCRdb shows in-frame clones only, minus some. The table shows about 36,000 clones, with 75% to 90% occurring only once. Source material: blood. These receptors came from a girl aged 5 to 17 with moderate ulcerative colitis.

V usage is TRBV6-5 and J usage is TRBJ1-2; D remains unclear. CDR3 length: 15 amino acids. Germline values: CDR1 MNHEY, CDR2 SVGAGI. V gave up 6 bases and J gave up 3 bases, with 17 bases separating them. This CDR3 reads CASRDAWVNDYGYTF. CDR3 coding DNA: TGTGCCAGCAGGGATGCCTGGGTAAATGACTATGGCTACACCTTC.

This chain's CDR3 is CASSTGSTNEKLFF. Written as DNA, the CDR3 is TGTGCCAGCAGTACAGGATCAACTAATGAAAAACTGTTTTTT. V gene TRBV6-1 combines with J gene TRBJ1-4; D might be TRBD1 (5 bases). The V end lost 5 bases, the J end lost 0 bases, and 7 bases lay between the germline ends. This CDR3 contains 14 residues. Germline CDR1 and CDR2: MNHNS and SASEGT.

This chain links TRBV29-1 with TRBJ1-2; D gene unclear. Deletions cut 3 bases from V and 2 bases from J, with 7 bases between. Germline V lookup: CDR1 SQVTM, CDR2 ANQGSEA. The CDR3 runs 12 residues. In nucleotides, the CDR3 is TGCAGCGTTGATGAGGGAAACTATGGCTACACCTTC. It is translated as CSVDEGNYGYTF.

The chain recombines TRBV7-2 with TRBJ2-5; 8 positions agree with TRBD2. Per germline, CDR1 SGHTA and CDR2 FQGNSA. This CDR3 region has 14 residues. With 5 bases clipped from V and 0 bases from J, the junction kept 2 bases outside the gene matches. CDR3 nucleotide sequence: TGTGCCAGCAGCGTTAGCGGGAACCAAGAGACCCAGTACTTC. Amino acids: CASSVSGNQETQYF.

The V gene is TRBV29-1, the J gene TRBJ2-3; 8 bases align to TRBD1. The CDR3 sequence is 15 residues long. Germline V lookup: CDR1 SQVTM, CDR2 ANQGSEA. V shed 7 bases, J shed 1 base, and the junction held 10 bases outside the gene matches. This CDR3 is CSAEGQGFGTDTQYF. Written as DNA, the CDR3 is TGCAGCGCCGAAGGACAGGGTTTCGGCACAGATACGCAGTATTTT.

CDR3 residues: CASTTGIYGYTF. The CDR3, as DNA: TGTGCCAGTACCACAGGGATCTACGGCTACACCTTC. The gene calls are TRBV19 and TRBJ1-2; tentatively, D is TRBD1 (6 bases). Between the trimmed V and J ends, which lost 7 bases and 8 bases, there was a span of 14 bases. Germline values: CDR1 LNHDA, CDR2 SQIVND (reference sequence). CDR3 length equals 12 residues.

Only one count was recorded for this clone. This chain joins TRBV18 and TRBJ2-5; TRBD1 matches 9 bases. Per germline, CDR1 KGHSH and CDR2 LQKENI. This CDR3 has 15 amino acids. The ends lost 2 bases at V and 2 bases at J; junction bases unmatched: 3. The CDR3 spells CASSPFDRGQETQYF. CDR3 coding DNA: TGTGCCAGCTCACCATTCGACAGGGGGCAAGAGACCCAGTACTTC.

This chain connects TRBV15 to TRBJ1-4; 9 bases fit TRBD1. Germline CDR1 LNHNV, CDR2 YYDKDF (reference sequence). Losses at the gene ends were 5 bases for V and 7 bases for J; bases not matched to a gene: 8. The CDR3 consists of 15 residues. CDR3 nucleotide sequence: TGTGCCACCAGCCGATTACAGGGGGCGCCTGAAAAACTGTTTTTT. Translation gives CATSRLQGAPEKLFF.

CDR3 DNA: TGTGCCTGGAGTGTACCCGGGACAGGGTTCTCCTACGAGCAGTACTTC. It codes for CAWSVPGTGFSYEQYF. The rearrangement uses TRBV30 and TRBJ2-7; 9 nucleotides agree with TRBD1. Germline V gene data show CDR1 as GTSNPN and CDR2 as SVGIG (reference sequence). Germline trimming cut 0 bases from V and 0 bases from J; bases unmatched to any gene: 6. The CDR3 contains 16 residues.

The chain couples TRBV7-2 to TRBJ1-4; the D gene is possibly TRBD1 (5 bases). The germline V and J ends were trimmed by 1 base and 8 bases, with 17 bases remaining between them. This CDR3 contains 16 residues. Germline V gene sequence: CDR1 SGHTA, CDR2 FQGNSA. The CDR3 nucleotides read TGTGCCAGCAGCTTAGTAGGCAGGGTATCACAGGAAAAACTGTTTTTT. It specifies CASSLVGRVSQEKLFF.